These 12 T cell receptor gamma chains were sequenced from one sample in a study of gamma-delta T cells after stem cell transplantation. TCRdb called clones from the RT-PCR reads again using CATT. The repertoire holds more than 1,500 gamma-chain clones, with about 20% as singletons. Source material: gamma-delta T cells. The receptors here all came from a human donor. It is not recorded whose cells these are; they may come from a transplant donor.

The chain employs TRGV3 and TRGJ1 or TRGJ2. V was clipped by 5 bases and J by 14 bases; unmatched bases: 15. Germline V gene sequence: CDR1 VTNTFY, CDR2 YDVSTARD (reference sequence). This CDR3 region has 12 residues. As DNA, the CDR3 is TGTGCCACCTGGGCTAATTATTATCAGCAACTCTTT. It translates to CATWANYYQQLF.

As to this clone: This sequence may be a read error, since a much larger clone differs from it by one base. The sample carries other DNA sequences with the same CDR3. The rearrangement joins TRGV2 to TRGJ1 or TRGJ2. V was pared by 0 bases and J by 5 bases, with 1 base of the junction left unmatched. Germline V lookup: CDR1 EGSNGY, CDR2 YDSYNSKV. This CDR3 comprises 12 residues. CDR3 in amino acids: CATWDGHYKKLF. The CDR3 nucleotides are TGTGCCACCTGGGACGGGCATTATAAGAAACTCTTT.

The chain couples TRGV3 to TRGJ1 or TRGJ2. The CDR3 is made up of 15 amino acids. J lost 0 bases, V lost 0 bases, and 5 bases had no gene match. The germline V gene has CDR1 VTNTFY and CDR2 YDVSTARD (reference sequence). The DNA of the CDR3 is TGTGCCACCTGGGACAGGGCGTCGAATTATTATAAGAAACTCTTT. As protein: CATWDRASNYYKKLF.

This clone is deemed large (0.1 to 1%). This specimen includes other DNA sequences encoding the same CDR3. The genes are TRGV9 and TRGJ1 or TRGJ2. Germline V CDR1 and CDR2: GITISATS, ISYDGTV (reference sequence). The CDR3 length is 12 residues. J lost 4 bases, V lost 2 bases, and 2 bases had no gene match. CDR3 region: CALWEGYYKKLF. The CDR3, as DNA: TGTGCCTTGTGGGAGGGGTATTATAAGAAACTCTTT.

This clone is large within its sample. This sequence joins TRGV5 and TRGJ1 or TRGJ2. The CDR3 has 13 residues. Germline V lookup: CDR1 VINAFY, CDR2 YDVSNSKD. V lost 2 bases to trimming and J lost 4 bases; unmatched junction nucleotides: 5. CDR3 DNA: TGTGCCACCTGGGACAAGCCATATTATAAGAAACTCTTT. Translating gives CATWDKPYYKKLF.

This clone was seen only a few times. The chain carries TRGV8 and TRGJ1 or TRGJ2. The CDR3 sequence is 12 residues long. V was clipped by 9 bases and J by 2 bases; unmatched bases: 7. From germline, CDR1 is VENAVY and CDR2 YDSYNSRV. CDR3 DNA sequence: TGTGCCACCCAATTTCATTATTATAAGAAACTCTTT. The encoded protein is CATQFHYYKKLF.

The chain is built from TRGV3 and TRGJ1 or TRGJ2. The V and J ends lost 2 bases and 3 bases, in that order; junction bases with no gene match: 1. In germline, CDR1 is VTNTFY, CDR2 YDVSTARD (reference sequence). The CDR3 runs 12 residues. The CDR3 coding sequence is TGTGCCACCTGGGACATTTATTATAAGAAACTCTTT. It specifies CATWDIYYKKLF.

This clone was seen only once. A much larger clone differs from this one at a single base, so this may be a read error. DNA for the CDR3: TGTGCCACCTGGGACAGTCAGAATTATTATAAGAAACTCTTT. Its protein is CATWDSQNYYKKLF. This chain joins TRGV5 and TRGJ1 or TRGJ2. Germline lookup yields CDR1 VINAFY and CDR2 YDVSNSKD. The J segment lost 0 bases and the V segment lost 1 base, leaving 3 bases of the junction unmatched. The CDR3 is 14 residues long.

This clone came up once. A much more abundant neighbour one base away suggests this may be a read error. Within the sample, other DNA sequences also encode this same CDR3. The chain recombines TRGV3 with TRGJP. CDR1 VTNTFY and CDR2 YDVSTARD come from the germline V gene (reference sequence). The CDR3 spans 17 residues. Here the CDR3 DNA reads TGTGCCACCTGGGCCCACGCAAGGGAGTTGGGCAAAAAAATCAAGGTATTC. Translating gives CATWAHARELGKKIKVF.

Points on this clone: This sample also contains other DNA sequences that code for the same CDR3. V gene TRGV8 combines with J gene TRGJP2. This CDR3 has 16 amino acids. The V and J ends lost 3 bases and 8 bases, in that order; junction bases with no gene match: 15. Germline-derived CDR1 and CDR2 are VENAVY and YDSYNSRV. In nucleotides, the CDR3 is TGTGCCACCTGGGATTCCGAACCGGATTGCGATTGGATCAAGACGTTT. Protein product: CATWDSEPDCDWIKTF.

This clone is termed medium-sized. The V gene is TRGV9, the J gene TRGJP1. This CDR3 comprises 16 residues. Germline V gene lookup returns CDR1 GITISATS and CDR2 ISYDGTV (reference sequence). V was pared by 0 bases and J by 2 bases, with 6 bases of the junction left unmatched. DNA of the CDR3: TGTGCCTTGTGGGAGGTGCGAGGCACCACTGGTTGGTTCAAGATATTT. Amino acids: CALWEVRGTTGWFKIF.

Judged by abundance, this clone is medium-sized. J is TRGJP2 and V is TRGV4. Germline lookup yields CDR1 EGSTGY and CDR2 YDSYTSSV. The CDR3 has 16 amino acids. The trim removed 6 bases at V and 1 base at J, leaving 11 bases unmatched. This CDR3 is CATWSGEGSSDWIKTF. CDR3 DNA: TGTGCCACCTGGTCCGGGGAGGGTAGTAGTGATTGGATCAAGACGTTT.